This T cell receptor (beta chain) derives from a study of response to subunit inactivated influenza vaccine. This clonotype was counted a few times. This CDR3 spans 14 amino acids. Trimming took off 6 bases at V and 0 bases at J, with 11 bases between the two ends. TCRdb redid the calling of the RT-PCR reads with MiXCR, one entry per CDR3 protein. The sample carries more than 550,000 distinct CDR3 sequences, around 11% recorded once. This same sample was also taken into another study, of T cells expressing NK-cell markers. From that report: UMI-tagged 5'RACE template switching yielded the TCR beta cDNA. T cells sorted in several experiments were restricted to alpha-beta TCR T cells by an anti-gamma-delta TCR antibody.

The receptor comes from a man aged 50 to 60 who received an inactivated influenza vaccine. This sequence joins TRBV12-3 or TRBV12-4 and TRBJ1-1; D remains ambiguous. This specimen was PBMCs from blood, taken on the day of vaccination. CDR3 amino acids: CASREYGMNTEAFF. DNA for the CDR3: TGTGCCAGCAGGGAGTATGGTATGAACACTGAAGCTTTCTTT.